The rows below give T cell receptor beta chains drawn from one sample of a study of post-analysis software for immune sequencing data. One entry per CDR3 protein results from TCRdb running MiXCR on the PCR reads. The table lists hundreds of thousands of distinct CDR3 sequences, roughly 27% of them singletons. What was sequenced was blood. The receptor set was obtained from a girl aged 10 to 17 with multiple sclerosis. CDR3s include the opening cysteine and the closing phenylalanine or tryptophan. A D gene is named only where the DNA matches it firmly. The size entry is marked missing in some rows and otherwise reads once, few, many or a size class.

j_gene	d_gene	abundance	v_gene	CDR3nt	CDR3aa
TRBJ1-2	-	few	TRBV6-5	TGTGCCAGCAGACGGGACACGGCAACCATAGCCAGCTACACCTTC	CASRRDTATIASYTF
TRBJ2-5	-	many	TRBV29-1	TGCAGCGTTGAGCTAGGCGAGACCCAGTACTTC	CSVELGETQYF
TRBJ2-1	-	-	TRBV7-2	TGTGCCACCGCGTCCGGGGGACACAGTGAGCAGTTCTTC	CATASGGHSEQFF
TRBJ2-5	-	-	TRBV28	TGTGCCAGCAGTTTATGGGGCAGGCAAGAGACCCAGTACTTC	CASSLWGRQETQYF
TRBJ2-3	-	-	TRBV6-1	TGTGCCAGCAGTGAAGCCACAGATACGCAGTATTTT	CASSEATDTQYF
TRBJ1-6	-	-	TRBV6-5	TGTGCCAGCAGTAGACGGACCGGGGGGACGAATTCACCCCTCCACTTT	CASSRRTGGTNSPLHF
TRBJ2-2	-	few	TRBV2	TGTGCCAGCAGACCAGCTAGGATTCGAGGGACCGGGGAGCTGTTTTTT	CASRPARIRGTGELFF
TRBJ2-7	TRBD1	once	TRBV18	TGTGCCAGCTCACCTACCGGGACAGGGGGCGACGAGCAGTACTTC	CASSPTGTGGDEQYF
TRBJ2-2	TRBD1	-	TRBV10-3	TGTGCCATCAGCGGAGGGACAGGGAGAGTAGAGGCCGGGGAGCTGTTTTTT	CAISGGTGRVEAGELFF
TRBJ2-1	-	few	TRBV6-6	TGTGCCAGCAGTTACGTGGTTGGTAATGAGCAGTTCTTC	CASSYVVGNEQFF
TRBJ1-2	TRBD1	many	TRBV27	TGTGCCAGCAGTTTATTCGGGACAGGGGGCCGGTATGGCTACACCTTC	CASSLFGTGGRYGYTF
TRBJ2-1	-	-	TRBV28	TGTGCCAGCAGTTCTCCCTATTCCCCCGAATCCTACAATGAGCAGTTCTTC	CASSSPYSPESYNEQFF
TRBJ2-3	-	few	TRBV2	TGTGCCTCAGAGGGGGGGAGCACAGATACGCAGTATTTT	CASEGGSTDTQYF
TRBJ2-1	-	few	TRBV20-1	TGCAGTGCTAGGCCCTTCTCAGGGAATGAGCAGTTCTTC	CSARPFSGNEQFF
TRBJ2-1	-	-	TRBV20-1	TGCAGTGCTATAACAGACAGATACAATGAGCAGTTCTTC	CSAITDRYNEQFF
TRBJ1-2	-	-	TRBV12-3/TRBV12-4	TGTGCCAGCAGTCCCCTGGCATGCGGGGGCTACACCTTC	CASSPLACGGYTF
TRBJ2-1	TRBD2	many	TRBV5-1	TGCGCCAGCAGCTACGGACTAGCGGGGTACAATGAGCAGTTCTTC	CASSYGLAGYNEQFF
TRBJ2-5	-	-	TRBV13	TGTGCCAGCACCAATTCCTGGGGGGAAGAGACCCAGTACTTC	CASTNSWGEETQYF
TRBJ2-6	-	-	TRBV15	TGTGCCACCAGCCTCAATGGGGGTTCAGCTGGGGCCAACGTCCTGACTTTC	CATSLNGGSAGANVLTF
TRBJ2-5	-	many	TRBV7-9	TGTGCCAGCAGCCTTAACAGGGAGAAGAGGGAGACCCAGTACTTC	CASSLNREKRETQYF
TRBJ2-7	TRBD1	-	TRBV10-3	TGTGCCATCAGTGAAGGGACAGGGGACTACGAGCAGTACTTC	CAISEGTGDYEQYF
TRBJ1-2	-	-	TRBV28	TGTGCCAGCAGTAATACCCCGGGACCCCACTCCTACGGCTACACCTTC	CASSNTPGPHSYGYTF
TRBJ1-2	-	few	TRBV28	TGTGCCAGCAGTTTACTGACCGGGACACGCACCTATGGCTACACCTTC	CASSLLTGTRTYGYTF
TRBJ1-4	-	-	TRBV6-6	TGTGCCAGCAGTTGGGCAGGGGTGGACGAAAAACTGTTTTTT	CASSWAGVDEKLFF
TRBJ2-1	-	-	TRBV14	TGTGCCAGCAGCGCTTTTGGTCTCAGTGAGAATGAGCAGTTCTTC	CASSAFGLSENEQFF
TRBJ1-1	-	few	TRBV7-8	TGTGCCAGCAGCTTTAAACCCACCACTGAAGCTTTCTTT	CASSFKPTTEAFF
TRBJ2-3	-	few	TRBV9	TGTGCCAGCAGCGGAGGGACGTCAGGTGGAGATACGCAGTATTTT	CASSGGTSGGDTQYF
TRBJ2-3	-	-	TRBV6-2/TRBV6-3	TGTGCCAGCAGTCCCGACTACCCCAGCACAGATACGCAGTATTTT	CASSPDYPSTDTQYF
TRBJ1-5	TRBD1	few	TRBV12-3/TRBV12-4	TGTGCCAGCAAACTCGGACAGGGGGCATGGGGTCAGCCCCAGCATTTT	CASKLGQGAWGQPQHF
TRBJ1-2	TRBD1	-	TRBV29-1	TGCAGCGTTGACAGGGGGCGCGGTGGCTACACCTTC	CSVDRGRGGYTF
TRBJ2-4	TRBD1	few	TRBV6-6	TGTGCCAGCAGTCCTCCGGGTGGACAGGGGGAAGGGAGGATTCAGTACTTC	CASSPPGGQGEGRIQYF
TRBJ2-3	-	-	TRBV29-1	TGCAGCGTTGACCGGGCCGCCCGAGATACGCAGTATTTT	CSVDRAARDTQYF
TRBJ2-7	TRBD2	-	TRBV3-1	TGTGCCAGCAGCCAATGGATTGCGGGGGAGGGCCGCGAGCAGTACTTC	CASSQWIAGEGREQYF
TRBJ2-1	TRBD2	-	TRBV4-2	TGTGCCAGCAGCCAAGATTACACGGCGAGCGGGGGGATAAATGAGCAGTTCTTC	CASSQDYTASGGINEQFF
TRBJ2-1	TRBD1	-	TRBV2	TGTGCCAGCAGATGGAGGGACAGGGAGTACAATGAGCAGTTCTTC	CASRWRDREYNEQFF
TRBJ2-7	-	few	TRBV20-1	TGCAGTGCACCAGACGGCGCCTCCTACGAGCAGTACTTC	CSAPDGASYEQYF
TRBJ2-7	TRBD1	few	TRBV4-3	TGCGCCAGCAGCACGGGACAGCATGCCTACGAGCAGTACTTC	CASSTGQHAYEQYF
TRBJ1-4	TRBD1	-	TRBV5-1	TGCGCCAGCAGTCTTGCGGGACAGTCTAATGAAAAACTGTTTTTT	CASSLAGQSNEKLFF
TRBJ1-1	-	-	TRBV5-5	TGTGCCAGCAGCTTCAGGGACGCCACCTTTGAAGCTTTCTTT	CASSFRDATFEAFF
TRBJ2-1	-	many	TRBV7-8	TGTGCCAGCAGCTTAACGTCTAGCGACCACAATGAGCAGTTCTTC	CASSLTSSDHNEQFF
TRBJ1-5	-	-	TRBV28	TGTGCCAGCACCACCGTGGGGGGGGTCAATCAGCCCCAGCATTTT	CASTTVGGVNQPQHF
TRBJ1-4	-	-	TRBV20-1	TGCAGTGCTACCACAACTAATGAAAAACTGTTTTTT	CSATTTNEKLFF